Described below is a single TCR beta chain sequence and its context. The antigen is not known. V lost 1 base and J 8 bases, leaving 11 bases between the germline ends. Germline V lookup: CDR1 SEHNR, CDR2 FQNEAQ (reference sequence). CDR3 length: 13 amino acids. These data originate in a study of graft-versus-host responses after intestinal transplantation. The method was immunoSEQ multiplex PCR; TCRdb's version includes in-frame clones alone and lacks a portion of them. The table has 70,000 to 80,000 clones, 90% seen once. The V call is TRBV7-9, the J call TRBJ1-2; D is perhaps TRBD1 (5 bases). The TCR originated in a human donor who received an intestinal transplant. Sequencing was performed on unstimulated CD8+ T cells sorted from spleen or lymph node cells, taken before intestinal transplant. Written as DNA, the CDR3 is TGTGCCAGCAGCTTAGAGGGGATGGAAGGCTACACCTTC. It translates to CASSLEGMEGYTF.